This TCR beta chain was found in a study of Graves' ophthalmopathy and Graves' hyperthyroidism. Study context: Over 18 months of follow-up, stable hyperthyroidism required that no ophthalmopathy appear.

Per the germline V gene, CDR1 is SGHTA and CDR2 is FQGNSA. Trimming removed 3 bases at V and 3 bases at J, with 11 bases between. CDR3 size: 15 residues. Amplification from RNA transcripts yielded the TCR beta CDR3 regions. HTBI-primed first-round RT-PCR preceded second-round multiplex PCR. In TCRdb, the multiplex PCR reads were re-called with MiXCR into one record per CDR3 protein. The sample lists over a million distinct CDR3 sequences; about 36% were seen once. Aged 18 to 65, the patients with hyperthyroidism had under 2 months' duration and were newly diagnosed. Other autoimmune diseases, uncontrolled infections, pregnancy or lactation ruled patients out of participation. In this sample, this clonotype turned up once. Its antigen is undetermined. Study results and caveats: The majority of expanded thyroid clonotypes above 0.001 frequency also occurred in blood.

Specimen: peripheral blood or thyroid tissue (not recorded which). The origin of this receptor is an adult man with Graves' hyperthyroidism. The chain recombines TRBV7-2 with TRBJ1-4, with a weak D call TRBD1 (5 bases). The CDR3 is CASSFHRPANEKLFF. The CDR3 DNA is TGTGCCAGCAGCTTCCACAGGCCGGCTAATGAAAAACTGTTTTTT.